This TCR beta chain was obtained from a study of cytomegalovirus exposure and HLA in healthy donors. The overall study: An earlier analysis identified fewer than 130 million unique TCR beta sequences in about 170 million T cells.

Germline assignment: CDR1 MNHNS and CDR2 SASEGT. The CDR3 spans 14 residues. V lost 6 bases, J lost 0 bases, and 9 bases lay in between. Study-level results: Per a prior analysis, the majority of TCR beta V segments were productive roughly 87% or roughly 30% of the time. Rarity characterized most TCR sequences, yet some public TCRs appeared in many donors.

PCR employed 60 Vbeta and 13 Jbeta primers. Profiled with immunoSEQ multiplex PCR; TCRdb holds only in-frame clones, not every one. The table includes roughly 90,000 clones, 80% to 90% detected once. A remark on this clone: Its target is unknown.

The sequencing sample was made of PBMCs. The chain links TRBV6-1 to TRBJ1-5, with D maybe TRBD1 (6 bases). This receptor was identified in a man aged 30-40 years in good health and CMV-seropositive. CDR3 DNA: TGTGCCAGCAGCGGGACAAATAGCAATCAGCCCCAGCATTTT. Protein: CASSGTNSNQPQHF.